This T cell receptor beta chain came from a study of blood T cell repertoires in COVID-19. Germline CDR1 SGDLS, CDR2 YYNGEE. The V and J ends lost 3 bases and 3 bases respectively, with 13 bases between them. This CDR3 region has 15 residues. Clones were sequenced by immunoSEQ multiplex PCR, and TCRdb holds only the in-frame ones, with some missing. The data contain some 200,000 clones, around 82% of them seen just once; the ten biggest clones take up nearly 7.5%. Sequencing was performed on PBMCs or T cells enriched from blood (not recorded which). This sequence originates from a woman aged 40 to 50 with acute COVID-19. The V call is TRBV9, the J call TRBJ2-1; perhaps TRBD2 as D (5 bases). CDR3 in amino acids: CASSADSGIYNEQFF. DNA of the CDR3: TGTGCCAGCAGCGCTGACTCCGGGATCTACAATGAGCAGTTCTTC.